Only a few counts were recorded for the clone carrying this T cell receptor beta chain. The entry originates in a study of human T cells and chemical hapten exposure. Individual cDNA molecules in this library carried unique molecular identifiers. TCRdb recomputed calls from the reads with MiXCR, one row per CDR3 protein. The sample has fewer than 5,000 distinct CDR3 sequences; about 50% are singletons. CDR1 and CDR2 (germline): DFQATT, SNEGSKA (reference sequence). The CDR3 covers 13 residues. V lost 5 bases to trimming and J lost 9 bases; unmatched junction nucleotides: 9. The treatment is: therapeutic diphenylcyclopropenone sensitization with weekly scalp DPC.

The V gene is TRBV20-1, the J gene TRBJ2-5; 10 bases map to TRBD2. The clonotype originates from an adult with alopecia areata. Some clones in this sample may be carry-over from other donors' samples. This table probably holds off-target reads from a library built for another chain. The sequencing here drew on whole blood, taken before DPC sensitization or 2, 6, or about 24 weeks after (not recorded which). The CDR3 spells CSAPGVAGGPQYF. DNA for the CDR3: TGCAGTGCTCCCGGGGTAGCGGGAGGCCCCCAGTACTTC.